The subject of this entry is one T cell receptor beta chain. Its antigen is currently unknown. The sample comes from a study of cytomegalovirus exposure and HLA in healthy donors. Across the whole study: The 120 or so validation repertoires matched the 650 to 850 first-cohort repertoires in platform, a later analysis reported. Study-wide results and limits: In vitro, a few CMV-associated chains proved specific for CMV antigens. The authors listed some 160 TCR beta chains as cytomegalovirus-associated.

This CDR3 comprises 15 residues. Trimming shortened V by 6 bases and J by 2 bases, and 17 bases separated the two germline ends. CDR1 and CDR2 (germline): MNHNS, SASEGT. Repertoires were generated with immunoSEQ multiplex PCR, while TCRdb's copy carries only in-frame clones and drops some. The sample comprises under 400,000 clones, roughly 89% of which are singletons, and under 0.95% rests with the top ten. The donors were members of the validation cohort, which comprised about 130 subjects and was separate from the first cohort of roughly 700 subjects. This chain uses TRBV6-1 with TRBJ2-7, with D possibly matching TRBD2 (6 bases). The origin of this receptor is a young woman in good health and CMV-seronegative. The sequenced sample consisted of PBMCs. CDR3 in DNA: TGTGCCAGCAGGCCCGAGCCGGGAGCCCCCTACGAGCAGTACTTC. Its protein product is CASRPEPGAPYEQYF.